This T cell receptor beta chain stems from a study of OX40 agonist ivuxolimab in advanced cancers. Study information: Patients undergoing dose escalation presented with hepatocellular carcinoma, melanoma, renal cell or head and neck cancer. Findings and caveats of the study: Antigen specificity of clonally expanded peripheral T cells was not established. Both blood CD4+ and CD8+ T cells showed clonal growth by week 6 at 0.1 to 3.0 mg/kg.

CDR1 is SGHRS, CDR2 YFSETQ, per germline. This CDR3 spans 14 amino acids. Losses at the gene ends were 2 bases for V and 3 bases for J; bases not matched to a gene: 3. TCRdb's table, derived via immunoSEQ multiplex PCR, lists solely in-frame clones and lacks some. The sample comprises roughly 11,000 clones, roughly 80% of which are singletons, and roughly 29% rests with the top ten. The sample holds a few counts of this clone. Its antigen is not known. This specimen consisted of CD4+ or CD8+ T cells sorted from blood, obtained in a trial of the OX40 agonist ivuxolimab. The clonotype originates from an adult with an advanced solid tumor such as melanoma, head and neck, liver or kidney cancer. The chain is built from TRBV5-1 and TRBJ2-7; 9 positions agree with TRBD2. The DNA of the CDR3 is TGCGCCAGCAGCTTTGTTAGCGGGAGCTACGAGCAGTACTTC. As protein: CASSFVSGSYEQYF.